This T cell receptor beta chain was captured by sequencing in a study of cytomegalovirus exposure and HLA in healthy donors. This CDR3 region has 12 residues. Trimming pared 4 bases from V and 5 bases from J, leaving 9 bases between. Germline V gives CDR1 SGDLS, CDR2 YYNGEE. Libraries were prepared by immunoSEQ multiplex PCR; TCRdb keeps only in-frame clonotypes and omits some of them. This sample yields about 71,000 clones, of which approximately 94% are seen a single time; 0.9% to 1.2% belongs to the top ten. The rearrangement links TRBV9 to TRBJ2-5, with D possibly being TRBD2 (6 bases). Sequenced sample: PBMCs. This sequence was found in a woman aged 18 to 35 in good health and CMV-seronegative. CDR3 residues: CASSPGGETQYF. CDR3 in DNA: TGTGCCAGCAGCCCTGGGGGGGAGACCCAGTACTTC.